This T cell receptor (beta chain) stems from a study of vaccination and CD4 T cells after COVID-19. Study-wide background: Median time from COVID diagnosis to post-COVID sampling was 100 to 130 days (35 to 161). Researchers treated cells with overlapping spike peptides taken from SARS-CoV-2, HCoV-NL63, HCoV-OC43 and HCoV-229E.

The ends were cut back, 3 bases at V and 2 bases at J, with 7 bases in the middle. The CDR3 totals 13 residues. Germline V CDR1 and CDR2: MNHEY, SVGAGI. Regarding treatment: roughly 10-day PBMC culture with coronavirus spike peptide pools or control peptides (ViraFEST assay). Sample share makes this clonotype medium-sized. Its target is not known. The Oncomine TCR Beta short-read assay was applied to DNA of cultured CD4+ T cells. TCRdb passed the PCR reads through MiXCR, listing each CDR3 protein once. The sample carries about 3,500 distinct CDR3 sequences, under 20% recorded once. Sequencing was performed on CD4+ T cells from blood, cultured in vitro. The sequence came from a human donor who had recovered from COVID-19. The chain links TRBV6-5 to TRBJ1-2, with D unclear. The CDR3 DNA follows: TGTGCCAGCAGTTATTGGGGAAACTATGGCTACACCTTC. Its protein is CASSYWGNYGYTF.